The 8 T cell receptor beta chains listed next were all sequenced from one sample in a study of blood T cells in healthy people across ages. A sample-barcoded 5' primer and a J-beta primer mix were used in a second PCR of roughly 7 to 11 cycles. From the 5' RACE reads, TCRdb called clonotypes with MiXCR, one entry per CDR3 protein. Among some 850,000 distinct CDR3 sequences, more than 25% were seen once, and the ten largest hold under 3%. The same sample was also studied in work on T cells of mothers and their children.

The source material was blood. The receptors come from a boy aged 10-17 years in good health.

In this sample, this clonotype turned up a few times. V is TRBV9 and J is TRBJ2-5; tentatively, D is TRBD1 or TRBD2 (5 bases each). V lost 6 bases, J lost 1 base, and 16 bases lay in between. The germline V gene has CDR1 SGDLS and CDR2 YYNGEE. This CDR3 region has 15 residues. CDR3 sequence (DNA): TGTGCCAGCACGACCGGGACGGATCTCCAAGAGACCCAGTACTTC. It encodes CASTTGTDLQETQYF.

The chain employs TRBV12-5 and TRBJ1-1, with no clear D. Germline V gene data show CDR1 as LGHNT and CDR2 as FRNRAP. The CDR3 spans 12 residues. Trimming stripped 0 bases from V and 10 bases from J, with 9 bases between. CDR3 nucleotide sequence: TGTGCTAGTGGTTTGGTCCGAACCAGAGCTTTCTTT. Translated, it gives CASGLVRTRAFF.

The chain links TRBV27 to TRBJ2-3, with 7 bases aligning to TRBD1. This CDR3 comprises 17 residues. Germline V lookup: CDR1 MNHEY, CDR2 SMNVEV (reference sequence). After removal of 0 bases from V and 1 base from J, the junction contained 7 bases not matched to a gene. The CDR3 reads CASSLSPTGSGTDTQYF. CDR3 in DNA: TGTGCCAGCAGTTTATCGCCGACAGGGTCCGGCACAGATACGCAGTATTTT.

This clonotype was detected a few times. The chain uses TRBV7-2 and TRBJ2-5; TRBD2 agrees at 8 bases. The assigned J gene may be wrong: the sequence end matches TRBJ2-7 better. In germline, CDR1 is SGHTA, CDR2 FQGNSA. The CDR3 is 15 amino acids. The CDR3 reads CASSLVGPSGPEQYF. The CDR3 DNA reads as TGTGCCAGCAGCTTAGTAGGGCCTAGCGGGCCCGAGCAGTACTTC.

V usage is TRBV6-2 or TRBV6-3 and J usage is TRBJ1-2; D remains ambiguous. CDR1 MNHEY and CDR2 SVGEGT come from the germline V gene. Trimming cost V 2 bases and J 5 bases, with 15 bases left between them. The CDR3 loop spans 15 amino acids. CDR3 coding DNA: TGTGCCAGCAGTTACCGTCGCCGCGGACCTTATGGCTACACCTTC. Its translation is CASSYRRRGPYGYTF.

There are a few counts of this clonotype. This chain connects TRBV5-1 to TRBJ1-1; 7 nucleotides match TRBD1. This CDR3 contains 15 residues. CDR1 is SGHRS, CDR2 YFSETQ, per germline. Trimming cost V 4 bases and J 2 bases; bases outside gene matches: 8. Here the CDR3 DNA reads TGCGCCAGCAGCAACGGACAGGAGGTAAACACTGAAGCTTTCTTT. Translation: CASSNGQEVNTEAFF.

This sequence joins TRBV7-9 and TRBJ1-2; tentative D call: TRBD1 (5 bases). CDR3 length: 14 residues. Trimming cost V 4 bases and J 4 bases, with 13 bases left between them. Germline loops: CDR1 SEHNR, CDR2 FQNEAQ (reference sequence). Here the CDR3 DNA reads TGTGCCAGCAGCTCGTACGGGACGGGCTATGGCTACACCTTC. It yields the protein CASSSYGTGYGYTF.

This clonotype was counted a few times. V gene TRBV29-1 combines with J gene TRBJ2-7; 8 positions agree with TRBD1. This CDR3 comprises 16 residues. Germline assignment: CDR1 SQVTM and CDR2 ANQGSEA. J was trimmed by 7 bases and V by 1 base; bases with no gene match: 15. The CDR3 DNA is TGCAGCGTTGAAGGTGGGACAGGACCTACGAGGAGGGAGCAGTACTTC. This encodes CSVEGGTGPTRREQYF.